The clone carrying this T cell receptor beta chain was picked up many times. The germline V and J ends were trimmed by 2 bases and 5 bases, with 16 bases remaining between them. The CDR3 totals 15 residues. MiXCR, applied by TCRdb to the 5' RACE reads, yields one record per CDR3 protein. The table records 110,000 or so distinct CDR3 sequences, less than 14% of them present only once. This entry comes from a study of spatial heterogeneity in lung cancer. Study at large: Donation came from some 73 patients with untreated early-stage non-small cell lung cancer.

Time point indicated: blood at routine non-recurrence follow-up after resection. The starting material was PBMCs, obtained at follow-up. The source is a female donor with early-stage non-small cell lung cancer. The chain recombines TRBV12-3 or TRBV12-4 with TRBJ2-7, with D possibly TRBD2 on 5 matching bases. CDR3 region: CASSLSGGHFNEQYF. CDR3 nucleotide sequence: TGTGCCAGCAGTTTATCTGGAGGCCACTTTAACGAGCAGTACTTC.